The 14 T cell receptor beta chains below were found in one sample sequenced in a study of blood T cell repertoires in COVID-19. The repertoire was sequenced with immunoSEQ multiplex PCR; TCRdb's copy has only in-frame clones and lacks some. The table lists about 280,000 clones, approximately 85% of them singletons. The sample taken for sequencing was peripheral blood. All receptors derive from a woman between 65 and 79 years old with acute or convalescent COVID-19.

As for this clone: Other DNA variants within this sample encode the same CDR3. This chain links TRBV2 with TRBJ2-1; the match to TRBD1 covers 7 bases. Germline V gene sequence: CDR1 SNHLY, CDR2 FYNNEI. Unmatched junction bases numbered 4, after V lost 6 bases and J lost 2 bases. The CDR3 extends over 14 amino acids. Written as DNA, the CDR3 is TGTGCCAGCAGCGCCCAGGGGGCCTACAATGAGCAGTTCTTC. The encoded protein is CASSAQGAYNEQFF.

This sequence joins TRBV19 and TRBJ2-7; 7 positions agree with TRBD2. Losses at the gene ends were 1 base for V and 0 bases for J; bases not matched to a gene: 6. The CDR3 is made up of 16 amino acids. Germline CDR1 and CDR2: LNHDA and SQIVND (reference sequence). DNA of the CDR3: TGTGCCAGTAGTATAGGACCCGGGGGGTACTCCTACGAGCAGTACTTC. This sequence encodes CASSIGPGGYSYEQYF.

The chain uses TRBV7-9 and TRBJ2-3; 8 positions agree with TRBD1. Germline-derived CDR1 and CDR2 are SEHNR and FQNEAQ (reference sequence). The CDR3 totals 16 residues. Unmatched junction bases numbered 6, after V lost 3 bases and J lost 1 base. The CDR3 region has the DNA TGTGCCAGCAGCTTTCGACAGGGGCTAGGCACAGATACGCAGTATTTT. Protein product: CASSFRQGLGTDTQYF.

V and J are TRBV5-1 and TRBJ2-1; 11 nucleotides align to TRBD2. The junction had 5 bases not matched to a gene; V was cut back by 4 bases and J by 5 bases. This CDR3 spans 15 amino acids. In germline, CDR1 is SGHRS, CDR2 YFSETQ. Here the CDR3 DNA reads TGCGCCAGCAGCCATATAGCGGGGGGGCACAATGAGCAGTTCTTC. It yields the protein CASSHIAGGHNEQFF.

This clone was recorded only once. The chain carries TRBV7-9 and TRBJ2-1, with unresolved D. Trimming removed 3 bases at V and 8 bases at J, with 11 bases between. The CDR3 sequence is 13 residues long. CDR1 and CDR2 from the germline V gene are SEHNR and FQNEAQ (reference sequence). The CDR3: CASSFGSLDEQFF. The CDR3, as DNA: TGTGCCAGCAGCTTCGGTAGCTTAGATGAGCAGTTCTTC.

The J gene is TRBJ2-5, the V gene TRBV6-6, with D perhaps TRBD2 (5 bases). V lost 10 bases and J 4 bases, leaving 16 bases between the germline ends. The CDR3 has 13 residues. Germline V gives CDR1 MNHNY, CDR2 SVGAGI (reference sequence). CDR3 residues: CATALGVGETQYF. In nucleotides, the CDR3 is TGTGCCACAGCCCTCGGGGTGGGAGAGACCCAGTACTTC.

The rearrangement joins TRBV14 to TRBJ2-2; a possible D gene is TRBD2 (5 bases). CDR1 and CDR2 (germline): SGHDN, FVKESK. V lost 0 bases and J lost 6, with 11 bases in between. CDR3 size: 15 residues. The CDR3 DNA reads as TGTGCCAGCAGCCAAGATGGGAGAAGATCCGGGGAGCTGTTTTTT. Amino acids: CASSQDGRRSGELFF.

A word on this clone: A junction end diverges from the germline sequence, so it may reflect a read error. The genes are TRBV6-1 and TRBJ1-5, with D perhaps matching TRBD1 (6 bases). The CDR3 runs to 14 residues. The germline V gene has CDR1 MNHNS and CDR2 SASEGT. The DNA of the CDR3 is TGTGCCAGCAGCGAAGGACAGCGCAATCAGCCCCAGCATTTT. As protein: CASSEGQRNQPQHF.

In this sample, this clone turned up a few times. The rearrangement links TRBV6-1 to TRBJ2-3, with 9 bases fitting TRBD1. This CDR3 has 13 residues. With V trimmed by 0 bases and J by 14 bases, 6 bases remained unmatched. CDR1 is MNHNS and CDR2 is SASEGT in the germline V gene. CDR3 region: CASSEAKKDRGYF. The CDR3 region has the DNA TGTGCCAGCAGTGAAGCCAAAAAGGACAGGGGGTATTTT.

The rearrangement links TRBV12-3 or TRBV12-4 to TRBJ1-2; 7 bases agree with TRBD1. The CDR3 is made up of 13 amino acids. J gave up 4 bases and V 5 bases, and 4 bases lay outside the gene matches. The CDR3 reads CASSQGGAYGYTF. Here the CDR3 DNA reads TGTGCCAGCAGTCAAGGGGGCGCCTATGGCTACACCTTC.

The V and J genes are TRBV10-3 and TRBJ1-2; unclear D gene. The length of the CDR3 is 12 residues. The germline V and J ends were trimmed by 8 bases and 6 bases, with 13 bases remaining between them. In germline, CDR1 is ENHRY, CDR2 SYGVKD. CDR3 nucleotide sequence: TGTGCCATCGGGAACGAGGGCCATGGCTACACCTTC. Its translation: CAIGNEGHGYTF.

The rearrangement uses TRBV7-8 and TRBJ2-1; 10 bases are shared with TRBD2. This CDR3 region has 16 residues. V trimming: 4 bases; J trimming: 4 bases; junction bases outside the gene matches: 7. The germline V gene encodes CDR1 SGHVS and CDR2 FQNEAQ. CDR3 residues: CASSSIAGGAYNEQFF. The DNA for the CDR3 is TGTGCCAGCAGCTCCATAGCGGGGGGAGCGTACAATGAGCAGTTCTTC.

In the case of this clone: Relative to the germline gene, one junction end is altered; a read error may explain this. This sequence joins TRBV2 and TRBJ2-7; 8 positions match TRBD2. There are 15 residues in the CDR3. Germline CDR1 is SNHLY and CDR2 is FYNNEI. In nucleotides, the CDR3 is TGTGCCAGCAGTAGCCTCCATCCCAGCGATCGCGGGGGGTCGTTC. Translated, it gives CASSSLHPSDRGGSF.

This clone was seen a single time. V and J are TRBV7-6 and TRBJ2-1; 9 positions agree with TRBD2. The germline gives CDR1 SGHVS, CDR2 FNYEAQ. With 3 bases clipped from V and 5 bases from J, the junction kept 5 bases outside the gene matches. The CDR3 contains 15 residues. The CDR3 is CASSFAGGPNNEQFF. In DNA form, the CDR3 reads TGTGCCAGCAGCTTCGCGGGGGGGCCCAACAATGAGCAGTTCTTC.